Shown below are 20 T cell receptor beta chains from a single sample sequenced in a study of neurological immune-mediated disorders. One entry per CDR3 protein results from TCRdb running MiXCR on the 5' RACE reads. The sample yields more than 20,000 distinct CDR3 sequences, almost 2.5% seen once. The sequenced sample consisted of PBMCs. The source of these receptors is a woman aged 45 to 65 with multiple sclerosis.

This clonotype was recorded many times. The V and J genes are TRBV12-3 or TRBV12-4 and TRBJ1-1; perhaps TRBD1 as D (5 bases). The CDR3 contains 15 residues. V was shortened by 6 bases and J by 0 bases, with 14 bases between the two germline ends. This CDR3 is CASSPPWGMNTEAFF. The CDR3, as DNA: TGTGCCAGCAGCCCTCCGTGGGGGATGAACACTGAAGCTTTCTTT.

This clonotype was seen repeatedly, ten times or more. The chain carries TRBV5-1 and TRBJ1-1; 10 bases map to TRBD1. Germline CDR1 reads SGHRS; CDR2 reads YFSETQ. V gave up 4 bases and J gave up 5 bases; unmatched junction bases: 8. The CDR3 has 15 amino acids. As DNA, the CDR3 is TGCGCCAGCAGCCCGATCGGGACAGGGGAGACTGAAGCTTTCTTT. This translates into CASSPIGTGETEAFF.

This clonotype was picked up many times. The chain is built from TRBV6-5 and TRBJ1-4; D is uncertain. Trimming removed 6 bases from V and 8 bases from J, with 16 bases in between. The germline V gene has CDR1 MNHEY and CDR2 SVGAGI. The CDR3 length is 14 residues. CDR3 coding DNA: TGTGCCAGCAGGCAACGACCTACGGGGGAAAAACTGTTTTTT. This encodes CASRQRPTGEKLFF.

This clonotype was detected many times. The chain uses TRBV5-6 and TRBJ2-1; TRBD1 aligns across 8 bases. Looked up from germline, CDR1 is SGHDT and CDR2 is YYEEEE. The CDR3 runs to 16 residues. Trimming took 2 bases from V and 4 from J; bases not matched to a gene: 8. The CDR3 loop is CASSFGLGTGYNEQFF. DNA of the CDR3: TGTGCCAGCAGCTTCGGTCTTGGGACAGGATACAATGAGCAGTTCTTC.

Many counts were recorded for this clonotype. The chain uses TRBV20-1 and TRBJ1-4; D is uncertain. Germline values: CDR1 DFQATT, CDR2 SNEGSKA (reference sequence). Trimming removed 1 base from V and 3 bases from J, with 9 bases in between. The CDR3 has 14 amino acids. CDR3 amino acids: CSARGMSANEKLFF. In DNA, the CDR3 is TGCAGTGCTAGAGGCATGTCGGCTAATGAAAAACTGTTTTTT.

Ten or more counts support this clonotype. One end of the junction varies from germline; a read error may be responsible. The CDR3 DNA reads as TGTGCCAGCAGCCCCCCAGGGTGGGGTCAGCCCCAGAATTTT. Its protein product is CASSPPGWGQPQNF. The genes are TRBV3-1 and TRBJ1-5; perhaps TRBD1 as D (5 bases). The CDR3 consists of 14 residues. Germline CDR1 is LGHDT and CDR2 is YNNKEL (reference sequence). Looking up the rest from reference TRBV3-1 and TRBJ1-5 gives the full variable domain: DTAVSQTPKYLVTQMGNDKSIKCEQNLGHDTMYWYKQDSKKFLKIMFSYNNKELIINETVPNRFSPKSPDKAHLNLHINSLELGDSAVYFCASSPPGWGQPQNFGDGTRLSIL.

This clonotype was picked up many times. The rearrangement joins TRBV4-3 to TRBJ2-2; 14 bases agree with TRBD2. Germline values: CDR1 LGHNA, CDR2 YSLEER. This CDR3 contains 18 residues. V shed 1 base and J 0 bases; nucleotides not matched to a gene: 1. The CDR3 DNA reads as TGCGCCAGCAGCCAAGGACTAGCGGGGGGGCCGAACACCGGGGAGCTGTTTTTT. Protein: CASSQGLAGGPNTGELFF.

This clonotype occurred many times. CDR3 region: CSANSRGPYEQYF. The CDR3, as DNA: TGCAGTGCTAATTCGAGGGGACCCTACGAGCAGTACTTC. V gene TRBV20-1 combines with J gene TRBJ2-7; D assignment may be TRBD1 or TRBD2 (5 bases each). Germline V CDR1 and CDR2: DFQATT, SNEGSKA (reference sequence). The CDR3 runs to 13 residues. V was trimmed by 4 bases and J by 2 bases, leaving 12 bases between them.

This chain uses TRBV28 with TRBJ1-5; TRBD1 is a possible D gene (6 bases). The germline V gene has CDR1 MDHEN and CDR2 SYDVKM. The CDR3 is 14 residues long. Trimming took 2 bases from V and 8 from J, leaving 13 bases between them. CDR3 in amino acids: CASSLRGGGKPQHF. CDR3 coding DNA: TGTGCCAGCAGTTTAAGGGGGGGTGGGAAGCCCCAGCATTTT.

This clonotype came up a few times. The chain has TRBV20-1 and TRBJ2-2, with D perhaps matching TRBD2 (6 bases). CDR3 length: 14 residues. V was cut by 3 bases and J by 5 bases, with 13 bases left in between. Germline CDR1 and CDR2: DFQATT and SNEGSKA (reference sequence). Here the CDR3 reads CSASRLVRTGELFF. The DNA of the CDR3 is TGCAGTGCTAGTCGACTAGTCCGGACCGGGGAGCTGTTTTTT.

The sample holds many counts of this clonotype. V usage is TRBV6-5 and J usage is TRBJ1-4; possibly TRBD1 for D (6 bases). Germline CDR1 MNHEY, CDR2 SVGAGI. This CDR3 is 14 amino acids long. Trimming shortened V by 6 bases and J by 6 bases, and 14 bases separated the two germline ends. Here the CDR3 reads CASRLQGGYEKLFF. The CDR3, as DNA: TGTGCCAGCAGACTACAGGGCGGTTATGAAAAACTGTTTTTT.

This clonotype has a count of ten or more. The rearrangement joins TRBV20-1 to TRBJ2-1; D possibly corresponds to TRBD1 (6 bases). CDR1 and CDR2 from the germline V gene are DFQATT and SNEGSKA (reference sequence). The CDR3 sequence is 14 residues long. Trimming removed 5 bases from V and 2 bases from J, with 13 bases in between. CDR3: CSAPRQVTYNEQFF. CDR3 in DNA: TGCAGTGCTCCTCGACAGGTGACCTACAATGAGCAGTTCTTC.

This clonotype was picked up many times. This chain connects TRBV5-1 to TRBJ2-2; a possible D gene is TRBD1 (7 bases). The CDR3 has 17 amino acids. The V end was cut by 4 bases, the J end by 0 bases, with 16 bases between. Germline CDR1 reads SGHRS; CDR2 reads YFSETQ. The CDR3 DNA is TGCGCCAGCAGCCCAGGGGGTGCTAGCGCGAACACCGGGGAGCTGTTTTTT. It yields the protein CASSPGGASANTGELFF.

This clonotype was recorded many times. The rearrangement joins TRBV20-1 to TRBJ2-1; 7 positions agree with TRBD2. CDR3 length: 13 residues. In germline, CDR1 is DFQATT, CDR2 SNEGSKA (reference sequence). The V segment lost 3 bases and the J segment 8 bases; nucleotides outside the gene matches: 7. The CDR3 nucleotides read TGCAGTGCTAGCGGGAGGCCTGGCGATGAGCAGTTCTTC. The encoded protein is CSASGRPGDEQFF.

This clonotype was observed many times. The genes are TRBV28 and TRBJ2-7; D may be TRBD2 (6 bases). CDR3 length equals 15 residues. Trimming pared 2 bases from V and 0 bases from J, leaving 11 bases between. Germline V gene data show CDR1 as MDHEN and CDR2 as SYDVKM. The CDR3 DNA reads TGTGCCAGCAGTTTAGGTGCCGGGAGCTCCTACGAGCAGTACTTC. It yields the protein CASSLGAGSSYEQYF.

The chain combines TRBV20-1 with TRBJ2-7; 12 nucleotides align to TRBD2. In germline, CDR1 is DFQATT, CDR2 SNEGSKA (reference sequence). The ends lost 1 base at V and 0 bases at J; junction bases unmatched: 13. This CDR3 region has 19 residues. The chain's CDR3 is CSARVQTSGRGSYSYEQYF. The CDR3 DNA follows: TGCAGTGCTAGAGTACAGACTAGCGGGAGAGGAAGTTACTCCTACGAGCAGTACTTC.

The V gene is TRBV5-1, the J gene TRBJ1-1, with D maybe TRBD1 (6 bases). The CDR3 totals 15 residues. Trimming pared 0 bases from V and 4 bases from J, leaving 13 bases between. Germline CDR1 and CDR2: SGHRS and YFSETQ. The DNA for the CDR3 is TGCGCCAGCAGCTTGGAGGCAGGGGTGGGCACTGAAGCTTTCTTT. Its protein product is CASSLEAGVGTEAFF.

This clonotype appeared many times. The chain combines TRBV7-8 with TRBJ1-5, with 10 bases lining up with TRBD1. V was pared by 6 bases and J by 4 bases, with 9 bases of the junction left unmatched. The CDR3 has 16 residues. Germline CDR1 and CDR2: SGHVS and FQNEAQ. The CDR3 loop is CASSSLTGGVNQPQHF. CDR3 DNA: TGTGCCAGCAGTTCGTTGACAGGGGGCGTAAATCAGCCCCAGCATTTT.

This rearrangement joins TRBV18 to TRBJ1-1; 8 nucleotides align to TRBD1. The CDR3 covers 17 residues. Germline CDR1 KGHSH, CDR2 LQKENI. V trimming: 2 bases; J trimming: 0 bases; junction bases outside the gene matches: 8. The CDR3 DNA sequence: TGTGCCAGCTCACCAGGACAGGGCCCTGAAATGAACACTGAAGCTTTCTTT. It is translated as CASSPGQGPEMNTEAFF.

This clonotype was counted at least ten times. This sequence joins TRBV20-1 and TRBJ2-4; D not certain. Germline V gives CDR1 DFQATT, CDR2 SNEGSKA (reference sequence). Between the trimmed V and J ends, which lost 3 bases and 9 bases, there was a span of 15 bases. The CDR3 consists of 13 residues. DNA of the CDR3: TGCAGTGCTAGCTTGGTAGGGCGAGGCATTCAGTACTTC. Translated: CSASLVGRGIQYF.